The 17 T cell receptor beta chains in this list originate from one sample, sequenced in a study of Graves' ophthalmopathy and Graves' hyperthyroidism (dated by TCRdb to 2016 to 2019). The instrument given in TCRdb is Illumina HiSeq 2000. TCR beta CDR3 regions were amplified from RNA transcripts for repertoire sequencing. The first round of RT-PCR was done with HTBI primers and the Qiagen OneStep RT-PCR kit, and was followed by a second round of multiplex PCR, then size selection and purification. Through fastp at Q25 and MiXCR, TCRdb rebuilt clones from the public reads, retaining in-frame beta chains. Merged by CDR3 protein, the rows form single entries marked with the most common genes and DNA. The sample table holds almost 400,000 distinct CDR3 sequences, of which about 16% were seen once. Together, the top ten hold roughly 1.5% of the sample. The specimen was peripheral blood. The receptors were sampled from a woman under 30 with Graves' ophthalmopathy. Donor details come from another sample of the same person, matched by shared clones.

This clonotype was seen repeatedly, ten times or more. This chain links TRBV14 with TRBJ2-7; tentatively, D is TRBD1 (6 bases). Germline V gene sequence: CDR1 SGHDN, CDR2 FVKESK. V lost 6 bases and J 6 bases, leaving 15 bases between the germline ends. CDR3 length equals 13 residues. CDR3 bases: TGTGCCAGCAGGGGGCAGGGGACCCGCGAGCAGTACTTC. As protein: CASRGQGTREQYF.

V is TRBV7-2 and J is TRBJ1-2; possibly TRBD1 for D (5 bases). The germline V gene has CDR1 SGHTA and CDR2 FQGNSA. Trimming stripped 3 bases from V and 3 bases from J, with 11 bases between. There are 14 residues in the CDR3. CDR3 sequence reads: CASSLWGEDYGYTF. CDR3 in DNA: TGTGCCAGCAGCTTGTGGGGGGAAGACTATGGCTACACCTTC.

The sample holds many counts of this clonotype. This sequence may be a read error, since a much larger clone differs from it by one base. The V call is TRBV6-5, the J call TRBJ2-2; D remains unclear. Germline CDR1 MNHEY, CDR2 SVGAGI. The CDR3 loop spans 13 amino acids. CDR3 sequence: CASNYRNTGELFF. CDR3 bases: TGTGCCAGCAATTACAGGAACACCGGGGAGCTGTTTTTT.

This clonotype came up many times. V gene TRBV3-1 combines with J gene TRBJ2-5; TRBD2 aligns across 7 bases. The V segment lost 2 bases and the J segment 6 bases; nucleotides outside the gene matches: 9. CDR1 is LGHDT, CDR2 YNNKEL, per germline (reference sequence). The CDR3 runs to 15 residues. The CDR3 DNA follows: TGTGCCAGCAGCCAATCCGGGGCGGGAGAAAAGACCCAGTACTTC. It codes for CASSQSGAGEKTQYF.

This clonotype was observed many times. V and J are TRBV20-1 and TRBJ2-1; D not resolved. V shed 0 bases and J shed 4 bases, with 10 bases lying between them. The V gene's germline CDR1 is DFQATT and CDR2 SNEGSKA (reference sequence). The CDR3 has 14 residues. CDR3 sequence: CSARDLLFYNEQFF. CDR3 nucleotide sequence: TGCAGTGCTAGAGATCTCCTATTTTACAATGAGCAGTTCTTC.

This clonotype was detected ten times or more. CDR3 coding DNA: TGCAGTGCTAGTCCCGCCCCGAGGGGCACAGATACGCAGTATTTT. The encoded protein is CSASPAPRGTDTQYF. V gene TRBV20-1 combines with J gene TRBJ2-3; D may be TRBD2 (5 bases). CDR3 length equals 15 residues. The germline CDR1 and CDR2 sequences are DFQATT and SNEGSKA (reference sequence). Trimming took off 3 bases at V and 1 base at J, with 14 bases between the two ends.

This clonotype came up many times. The chain recombines TRBV19 with TRBJ2-5, with TRBD1 as a possible D gene (5 bases). Germline lookup yields CDR1 LNHDA and CDR2 SQIVND (reference sequence). V was trimmed by 5 bases and J by 5 bases, leaving 15 bases between them. This CDR3 is built from 14 residues. The CDR3 spells CASSADKGLETQYF. CDR3 bases: TGTGCCAGTAGTGCGGACAAGGGTTTGGAGACCCAGTACTTC.

This clonotype was seen at least ten times. This rearrangement joins TRBV10-2 to TRBJ2-5, with 8 bases aligning to TRBD2. CDR3 length: 13 residues. CDR1 and CDR2 from the germline V gene are WSHSY and SAAADI. Losses at the gene ends were 5 bases for V and 4 bases for J; bases not matched to a gene: 3. The CDR3 coding sequence is TGCGCCAGCAGTACGGGGGGGCCAGAGACCCAGTACTTC. Its protein is CASSTGGPETQYF.

There are many counts of this clonotype. The genes are TRBV7-2 and TRBJ2-5; tentatively, D is TRBD2 (7 bases). The V end lost 7 bases, the J end lost 4 bases, and 13 bases lay between the germline ends. Germline V gene sequence: CDR1 SGHTA, CDR2 FQGNSA. The CDR3 consists of 13 residues. The CDR3 nucleotides read TGTGCCAGCAACCTCGGGGGGCGAGAGACCCAGTACTTC. As protein: CASNLGGRETQYF.

This clonotype was found many times. The chain links TRBV9 to TRBJ2-7; 8 bases match TRBD2. V lost 0 bases and J lost 4; bases outside the gene matches: 6. The CDR3 contains 15 residues. The germline CDR1 and CDR2 sequences are SGDLS and YYNGEE. The CDR3 sequence is CASSVAGGSLYEQYF. CDR3 DNA sequence: TGTGCCAGCAGCGTAGCGGGAGGGTCCCTTTACGAGCAGTACTTC.

This clonotype was seen at least ten times. The V gene is TRBV2, the J gene TRBJ2-5; 8 bases fit TRBD2. The CDR3 runs 15 residues. The germline CDR1 and CDR2 sequences are SNHLY and FYNNEI. Losses at the gene ends were 3 bases for V and 2 bases for J; bases not matched to a gene: 5. CDR3 amino acids: CASSDRGRTQETQYF. The CDR3 region has the DNA TGTGCCAGCAGTGATCGCGGGAGGACTCAAGAGACCCAGTACTTC. Using reference TRBV2 and TRBJ2-5 for the parts outside the CDR3, the full variable domain is EPEVTQTPSHQVTQMGQEVILRCVPISNHLYFYWYRQILGQKVEFLVSFYNNEISEKSEIFDDQFSVERPDGSNFTLKIRSTKLEDSAMYFCASSDRGRTQETQYFGPGTRLLVL.

Many counts were recorded for this clonotype. This rearrangement joins TRBV29-1 to TRBJ1-5; D remains unclear. CDR3 size: 13 residues. Trimming took 7 bases from V and 3 from J, leaving 13 bases between them. CDR1 and CDR2 from the germline V gene are SQVTM and ANQGSEA. CDR3 sequence reads: CSAAGGLNQPQHF. For the CDR3, the DNA is TGCAGCGCTGCGGGAGGTCTCAATCAGCCCCAGCATTTT.

There are many counts of this clonotype. The chain is built from TRBV19 and TRBJ1-1; no firm D call. The CDR3 is made up of 14 amino acids. The ends were cut back, 3 bases at V and 0 bases at J, with 8 bases in the middle. The germline CDR1 and CDR2 sequences are LNHDA and SQIVND (reference sequence). The CDR3 DNA sequence: TGTGCCAGTAGTATCAGGCTTATGAACACTGAAGCTTTCTTT. This codes for CASSIRLMNTEAFF.

Many counts were recorded for this clonotype. V is TRBV9 and J is TRBJ1-3; TRBD1 agrees at 7 bases. Germline CDR1 reads SGDLS; CDR2 reads YYNGEE. Trimming removed 0 bases from V and 0 bases from J; junction bases left unmatched: 3. This CDR3 has 16 amino acids. CDR3 nucleotide sequence: TGTGCCAGCAGCGTAGCTGGGGACAGCTCTGGAAACACCATATATTTT. It is translated as CASSVAGDSSGNTIYF.

At least ten counts were recorded for this clonotype. The CDR3, as DNA: TGTGCCTGGACCCCCAGGGGGAGATCGGCTGAAGCTTTCTTT. Amino acid sequence: CAWTPRGRSAEAFF. The rearrangement joins TRBV30 to TRBJ1-1; 7 nucleotides line up with TRBD1. CDR3 length: 14 residues. In germline, CDR1 is GTSNPN, CDR2 SVGIG (reference sequence). The ends lost 4 bases at V and 6 bases at J; junction bases unmatched: 11.

The table lists this clonotype with many counts. This chain uses TRBV4-3 with TRBJ2-6; possibly TRBD1 or TRBD2 for D (6 bases each). The length of the CDR3 is 15 residues. V dropped 2 bases and J dropped 2 bases, with 7 bases sitting between them. Germline V gives CDR1 LGHNA, CDR2 YSLEER. Here the CDR3 DNA reads TGCGCCAGCAGCCAACGGGGGCCTGGGGCCAACGTCCTGACTTTC. It encodes CASSQRGPGANVLTF.

This clonotype was seen many times. The chain links TRBV4-2 to TRBJ2-2; possible D gene TRBD1, 6 bases. Trimming took 4 bases from V and 5 from J, leaving 17 bases between them. The length of the CDR3 is 16 residues. Looked up from germline, CDR1 is LGHNA and CDR2 is YNFKEQ. The chain's CDR3 is CASSPLGGEPTGELFF. Written as DNA, the CDR3 is TGTGCCAGCAGCCCCCTAGGGGGAGAGCCGACCGGGGAGCTGTTTTTT.